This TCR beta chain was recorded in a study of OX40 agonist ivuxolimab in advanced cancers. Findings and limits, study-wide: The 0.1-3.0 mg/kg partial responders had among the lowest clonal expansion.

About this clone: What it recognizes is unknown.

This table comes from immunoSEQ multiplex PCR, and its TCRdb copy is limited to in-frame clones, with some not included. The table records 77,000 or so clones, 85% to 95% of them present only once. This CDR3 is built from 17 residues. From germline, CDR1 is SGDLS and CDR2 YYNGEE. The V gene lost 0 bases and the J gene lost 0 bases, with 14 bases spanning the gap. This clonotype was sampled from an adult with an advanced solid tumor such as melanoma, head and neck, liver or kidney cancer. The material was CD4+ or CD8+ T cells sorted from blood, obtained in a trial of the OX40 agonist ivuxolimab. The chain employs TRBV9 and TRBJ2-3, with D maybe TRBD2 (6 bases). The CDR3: CASSVGAGLFSTDTQYF. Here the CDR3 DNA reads TGTGCCAGCAGCGTAGGGGCGGGACTCTTTAGCACAGATACGCAGTATTTT.